Below, 15 T cell receptor beta chains from the same sample are listed, as sequenced in a study of human T cells and chemical hapten exposure. TCRdb independently ran MiXCR on the RACE reads; one entry per CDR3 protein. There are 300,000 to 450,000 distinct CDR3 sequences in the sample; approximately 5.1% occur only once, and about 2.5% lies in the top ten. As to time point: pre-sensitization, week 0. Treatment: therapeutic diphenylcyclopropenone sensitization with weekly scalp DPC. The input for sequencing was whole blood, taken in connection with sensitization to the hapten diphenylcyclopropenone (DPC). The receptor set was obtained from a woman between 50 and 59 years old with alopecia areata. Some clones in this sample may be carry-over from other donors' samples.

The V gene is TRBV14, the J gene TRBJ2-3, with a tentative D call TRBD1 (6 bases). CDR1 and CDR2 (germline): SGHDN, FVKESK. This CDR3 contains 14 residues. Trimming removed 8 bases from V and 2 bases from J, with 14 bases in between. The CDR3: CASGYGQFTDTQYF. The CDR3 DNA reads as TGTGCCAGCGGGTATGGACAGTTCACAGATACGCAGTATTTT.

This chain connects TRBV12-3 or TRBV12-4 to TRBJ2-5; D may correspond to TRBD1 or TRBD2 (5 bases each). The CDR3 is 14 residues long. Trimming took 3 bases from V and 2 from J, leaving 10 bases between them. CDR3 sequence: CASSLGRVQETQYF. The CDR3 nucleotides read TGTGCCAGCAGTTTGGGGCGGGTACAAGAGACCCAGTACTTC.

The chain is built from TRBV25-1 and TRBJ2-6; D uncertain. This CDR3 has 16 amino acids. Germline values: CDR1 MGHDK, CDR2 SYGVNS. Trimming pared 4 bases from V and 1 base from J, leaving 11 bases between. CDR3 region: CASSVAQTSGANVLTF. CDR3 nucleotides: TGTGCCAGCAGTGTCGCTCAGACGTCTGGGGCCAACGTCCTGACTTTC. The variable domain in full, completed from reference TRBV25-1 and TRBJ2-6, reads EADIYQTPRYLVIGTGKKITLECSQTMGHDKMYWYQQDPGMELHLIHYSYGVNSTEKGDLSSESTVSRIRTEHFPLTLESARPSHTSQYLCASSVAQTSGANVLTFGAGSRLTVL.

This clonotype was seen ten or more times. The V and J genes are TRBV9 and TRBJ1-3; D unclear. The CDR3 spans 15 residues. V lost 0 bases, J lost 5 bases, and 12 bases lay in between. The germline V gene has CDR1 SGDLS and CDR2 YYNGEE. This chain's CDR3 is CASSVGLASRNTIYF. CDR3 nucleotides: TGTGCCAGCAGCGTAGGTCTGGCCTCCAGAAACACCATATATTTT.

This clonotype came up many times. The chain uses TRBV11-2 and TRBJ2-1; possibly TRBD1 for D (5 bases). V shed 5 bases and J shed 5 bases, with 16 bases lying between them. Per the germline V gene, CDR1 is SGHAT and CDR2 is FQNNGV. The CDR3 runs to 15 residues. The chain's CDR3 is CASSVSREWNNEQFF. The CDR3 DNA is TGTGCCAGCAGCGTCAGCAGGGAATGGAACAATGAGCAGTTCTTC.

This clonotype was seen a handful of times. J is TRBJ1-3 and V is TRBV27; TRBD1 agrees at 9 bases. V shed 11 bases, J shed 4 bases, and the junction held 15 bases outside the gene matches. The CDR3 is made up of 16 amino acids. The germline gives CDR1 MNHEY, CDR2 SMNVEV (reference sequence). The CDR3 DNA reads TGTGCCCCCGGGGACAGGGAAATCCGAGGAGGAAACACCATATATTTT. Its protein is CAPGDREIRGGNTIYF.

V and J are TRBV6-1 and TRBJ1-1, with no clear D. The V end lost 5 bases, the J end lost 4 bases, and 11 bases lay between the germline ends. The CDR3 sequence is 13 residues long. CDR1 is MNHNS and CDR2 is SASEGT in the germline V gene. The CDR3 reads CASSLKAATEAFF. CDR3 DNA: TGTGCCAGCAGTCTAAAGGCGGCCACTGAAGCTTTCTTT.

Ten or more counts support this clonotype. This sequence joins TRBV12-3 or TRBV12-4 and TRBJ2-3; D call uncertain. CDR3 length equals 15 residues. Trimming pared 4 bases from V and 0 bases from J, leaving 11 bases between. This CDR3 reads CASSSVAASTDTQYF. For the CDR3, the DNA is TGTGCCAGCAGTTCCGTAGCTGCTAGCACAGATACGCAGTATTTT.

This clonotype was seen ten or more times. The chain is built from TRBV3-1 and TRBJ2-1; TRBD1 matches 8 bases. J was trimmed by 6 bases and V by 3 bases; bases with no gene match: 4. Germline V gene sequence: CDR1 LGHDT, CDR2 YNNKEL (reference sequence). The CDR3 has 14 residues. In DNA form, the CDR3 reads TGTGCCAGCAGCCAGAGGACAGGGCGCAATGAGCAGTTCTTC. It encodes CASSQRTGRNEQFF.

In this sample, this clonotype turned up many times. The rearrangement links TRBV20-1 to TRBJ1-2; 7 bases agree with TRBD1. The trim removed 0 bases at V and 4 bases at J, leaving 8 bases unmatched. The CDR3 consists of 15 residues. Germline V gives CDR1 DFQATT, CDR2 SNEGSKA (reference sequence). CDR3 DNA: TGCAGTGCTAGAGATCCGGGACAGAGTACCTATGGCTACACCTTC. It specifies CSARDPGQSTYGYTF.

The chain has TRBV5-1 and TRBJ1-3; D is ambiguous. Germline CDR1 and CDR2: SGHRS and YFSETQ. Trimming left V 7 bases short and J 2 bases short, with 13 bases between. The CDR3 runs to 14 residues. DNA of the CDR3: TGCGCCAGCGGAGAGGGAGTAACTGGAAACACCATATATTTT. Its translation: CASGEGVTGNTIYF.

This clonotype was recorded at least ten times. The chain uses TRBV2 and TRBJ2-7; 9 nucleotides agree with TRBD2. The V segment lost 10 bases and the J segment 0 bases; nucleotides outside the gene matches: 10. Germline CDR1 SNHLY, CDR2 FYNNEI. This CDR3 contains 15 residues. CDR3 residues: CAIVLRSGSSYEQYF. The CDR3 nucleotides are TGTGCCATCGTCCTCCGTAGCGGGAGCTCCTACGAGCAGTACTTC.

In its sample, this clonotype was seen many times. The chain links TRBV12-3 or TRBV12-4 to TRBJ2-3; D perhaps matches TRBD2 (6 bases). Between the trimmed V and J ends, which lost 5 bases and 1 base, there was a span of 16 bases. The CDR3 has 16 residues. DNA of the CDR3: TGTGCCAGCAGTCCCGACGGGAGTTGGGGCACAGATACGCAGTATTTT. Translating gives CASSPDGSWGTDTQYF.

This clonotype was recorded at least ten times. In nucleotides, the CDR3 is TGCGCCAGCAGCCAAGGGCTAGCGGAAATGAGACTGTTCTTC. Residues: CASSQGLAEMRLFF. The chain recombines TRBV4-3 with TRBJ2-1; 7 positions match TRBD2. V gave up 1 base and J gave up 15 bases; unmatched junction bases: 12. This CDR3 is built from 14 residues. The V gene's germline CDR1 is LGHNA and CDR2 YSLEER.

This clonotype came up many times. The CDR3 DNA reads as TGTGCCAGCAGCTTAGAACAGGGTACCTACAATGAGCAGTTCTTC. It translates to CASSLEQGTYNEQFF. The rearrangement joins TRBV7-2 to TRBJ2-1; weak D call: TRBD1 (6 bases). The CDR3 has 15 residues. V lost 1 base, J lost 2 bases, and 9 bases lay in between. Germline lookup yields CDR1 SGHTA and CDR2 FQGNSA. The complete variable domain, with remaining parts taken from reference TRBV7-2 and TRBJ2-1, reads GAGVSQSPSNKVTEKGKDVELRCDPISGHTALYWYRQSLGQGLEFLIYFQGNSAPDKSGLPSDRFSAERTGGSVSTLTIQRTQQEDSAVYLCASSLEQGTYNEQFFGPGTRLTVL.